This T cell receptor beta chain was found in a study of vaccination effects on CD4 cells after COVID-19. Findings and limits, study-wide: A shortage of convalescent patients and an absence of early post-infection timepoints characterized the study.

V was pared by 4 bases and J by 1 base, with 6 bases between. Germline CDR1 is MNHEY and CDR2 is SVGEGT. The CDR3 extends over 13 amino acids. TCRdb's copy holds only in-frame clones and misses some; the assay was immunoSEQ multiplex PCR. The repertoire holds around 83,000 clones, with approximately 74% as singletons. Within the ViraFEST assay, antigen-specific CD4+ T cells underwent expansion with viral peptide pools prior to sequencing. At the end of 10 days of culture, CD4+ T cells were isolated. A remark on this clone: As yet, its antigen is unknown.

Specimen: CD4+ T cells from PBMCs cultured with HCoV-229E spike peptides, collected before COVID-19 vaccination. This chain connects TRBV6-2 or TRBV6-3 to TRBJ2-3; D might be TRBD1 (5 bases). The TCR sequence derives from a human donor who received a COVID-19 vaccine. DNA for the CDR3: TGTGCCAGCAGTTCACAGGGCACAGATACGCAGTATTTT. This encodes CASSSQGTDTQYF.